The rows below give T cell receptor beta chains drawn from one sample of a study of shared clonotypes between healthy human individuals. Sequencing was performed with immunoSEQ multiplex PCR; in TCRdb, only in-frame clones are kept and a portion is missing. The profile shows 600,000 to 750,000 clones, around 77% of them singletons. What was sequenced was memory CD4+ T cells sorted from blood. Receptors originate from a woman under 40 in good health. Each CDR3 is given with its conserved first and last residue. The order of the fields is CDR3 protein, V gene, CDR3 length, J gene.

CDR3: CASNRRGGKAEAFF; V: TRBV5-6; length: 14; J: TRBJ1-1
CDR3: CASGPAQGNEQFF; V: TRBV2; length: 13; J: TRBJ2-1
CDR3: CASRGDSGEQFF; V: TRBV19; length: 12; J: TRBJ2-1
CDR3: CASSQGLAETYEQYF; V: TRBV4-2; length: 15; J: TRBJ2-7
CDR3: CASSYSRKRGGEKLFF; V: TRBV6-5; length: 16; J: TRBJ1-4
CDR3: CASSEGIAGQETQYF; V: TRBV6-1; length: 15; J: TRBJ2-5
CDR3: CASSWGEINQPQHF; V: TRBV5-1; length: 14; J: TRBJ1-5
CDR3: CASTAGHRGRSDF; V: TRBV28; length: 13; J: TRBJ2-5
CDR3: CASSLAPWQGADTGELFF; V: TRBV7-8; length: 18; J: TRBJ2-2
CDR3: CASSLRAGGLEKLFF; V: TRBV7-9; length: 15; J: TRBJ1-4
CDR3: CASSPRFGRFGAQPQHF; V: TRBV19; length: 17; J: TRBJ1-5
CDR3: CASSNPGHGYEQYF; V: TRBV21-1; length: 14; J: TRBJ2-7
CDR3: CASSTSGRLNIQYF; V: TRBV28; length: 14; J: TRBJ2-4
CDR3: CASSLTHETSGSRYEQYF; V: TRBV11-2; length: 18; J: TRBJ2-7
CDR3: CASSVAWGYEQETQYF; V: TRBV9; length: 16; J: TRBJ2-5
CDR3: CASSSQQGAVGQFF; V: TRBV7-2; length: 14; J: TRBJ2-1
CDR3: CASSLSRQGGAYEQYF; V: TRBV4-2; length: 16; J: TRBJ2-7
CDR3: CSVEITSGRARETQYF; V: TRBV29-1; length: 16; J: TRBJ2-5
CDR3: CATRIRGDTGELFF; V: TRBV6-5; length: 14; J: TRBJ2-2
CDR3: CARGDRRQETQYF; V: TRBV6-5; length: 13; J: TRBJ2-5
CDR3: CASTPDRRLSEAFF; V: TRBV28; length: 14; J: TRBJ1-1
CDR3: CASSGPDGWANQPQHF; V: TRBV2; length: 16; J: TRBJ1-5
CDR3: CASSEWGRDQPQHF; V: TRBV6-1; length: 14; J: TRBJ1-5
CDR3: CASSYRQGALSIQYF; V: TRBV6-5; length: 15; J: TRBJ2-4
CDR3: CASSAPGDGLNEQFF; V: TRBV7-8; length: 15; J: TRBJ2-1
CDR3: CASSDGDGAEAFF; V: TRBV2; length: 13; J: TRBJ1-1
CDR3: CASSAIILAGHNEQFF; V: TRBV9; length: 16; J: TRBJ2-1
CDR3: CASSGHGQGRGYTF; V: TRBV27; length: 14; J: TRBJ1-2
CDR3: CASRPQLTGELFF; V: TRBV19; length: 13; J: TRBJ2-2
CDR3: CASRSNGDTEAFF; V: TRBV6-1; length: 13; J: TRBJ1-1
CDR3: CASSLERPANTEAFF; V: TRBV5-4; length: 15; J: TRBJ1-1
CDR3: CASSPLNTGELFF; V: TRBV7-8; length: 13; J: TRBJ2-2
CDR3: CASSRQSYEQYF; V: TRBV25-1; length: 12; J: NA
CDR3: CASSTPMSSGNTIYF; V: TRBV27; length: 15; J: TRBJ1-3
CDR3: CASSAGTEASTDTQYF; V: TRBV7-2; length: 16; J: TRBJ2-3